These T cell receptor beta chains were read from a single sample in a study of cytomegalovirus exposure and HLA in healthy donors. Method: immunoSEQ multiplex PCR; TCRdb's copy keeps in-frame clones and lacks some. This sample has approximately 98,000 clones; 90% to 96% occur once, and the top ten carry 0.67%. The sequencing input was PBMCs. Source of these receptors: a woman aged 18-29 years in good health and CMV-seronegative. The CDR3 runs from the conserved cysteine through the conserved F or W. A D gene is named only where the DNA matches it firmly. The listing skips clone size in some rows; elsewhere it reads once, few, many or a size class.

>TRBJ2-5|-|-|TRBV5-8
CASFRQNQETQYF
TGTGCCAGCTTTCGACAGAACCAAGAGACCCAGTACTTC
>TRBJ2-2|-|TRBD1|TRBV12-5
CASGPDRGERNTGELFF
TGTGCTAGTGGACCGGACAGGGGGGAGCGGAACACCGGGGAGCTGTTTTTT
>TRBJ1-6|-|-|TRBV18
CASSPNARDVSPLHF
TGTGCCAGCTCACCAAATGCCAGGGATGTTTCACCCCTTCACTTT
>TRBJ1-2|-|-|TRBV6-5
CASYFRGGGYTF
TGTGCCAGCTACTTCAGGGGTGGTGGCTACACCTTC
>TRBJ2-1|-|TRBD2|TRBV9
CASSDTSGPNNEQFF
TGTGCCAGCAGCGACACTAGCGGCCCTAACAATGAGCAGTTCTTC
>TRBJ2-7|-|-|TRBV28
CASSLTPPGTSYEQYF
TGTGCCAGCAGTCTAACTCCCCCCGGGACATCGTACGAGCAGTACTTC
>TRBJ1-5|-|-|TRBV19
CASSVPGLPGGSNQPQHF
TGTGCCAGTAGTGTTCCGGGACTCCCCGGAGGGAGCAATCAGCCCCAGCATTTT
>TRBJ2-2|-|TRBD2|TRBV19
CASSYIGGMTGELFF
TGTGCCAGCTCCTACATCGGGGGGATGACCGGGGAGCTGTTTTTT
>TRBJ2-7|once|TRBD1|TRBV10-3
CAIGGDSSYEQYF
TGTGCCATCGGTGGGGACAGCTCCTACGAGCAGTACTTC
>TRBJ1-3|-|-|TRBV6-4
CASKANTIYF
TGTGCCAGCAAAGCGAACACCATATATTTT
>TRBJ2-7|few|TRBD1|TRBV14
CASSLRPGQGAKEQYF
TGTGCCAGCAGCCTGCGGCCCGGACAGGGGGCAAAAGAGCAGTACTTC
>TRBJ1-1|-|TRBD1|TRBV7-9
CASSIVGAGGTEAFF
TGTGCCAGCAGCATTGTCGGTGCAGGGGGTACTGAAGCTTTCTTT
>TRBJ2-7|-|TRBD2|TRBV6-5
CASSSGTTFYEQYF
TGTGCCAGCAGCTCCGGGACTACTTTCTACGAGCAGTACTTC
>TRBJ2-1|-|TRBD2|TRBV15
CATSKASGGYNEQFF
TGTGCCACCAGCAAGGCTAGCGGTGGCTACAATGAGCAGTTCTTC
>TRBJ1-6|once|-|TRBV6-1
CASSSQQAPSSPLHF
TGTGCCAGCAGTTCTCAACAGGCGCCCTCGTCACCCCTCCACTTT
>TRBJ2-7|-|TRBD2|TRBV5-4
CASSLNIAGVYEQYF
TGTGCCAGCAGCTTGAATATAGCGGGGGTCTACGAGCAGTACTTC
>TRBJ1-1|-|TRBD1|TRBV6-5
CASSKTGTEAFF
TGTGCCAGCAGTAAGACAGGGACTGAAGCTTTCTTT
>TRBJ2-2|few|TRBD1|TRBV2
CASSETGTGNTGELFF
TGTGCCAGCAGTGAAACCGGGACAGGGAACACCGGGGAGCTGTTTTTT
>TRBJ2-1|-|TRBD1|TRBV9
CASSDRDRVGEQFF
TGTGCCAGCAGCGACCGGGACAGGGTGGGTGAGCAGTTCTTC
>TRBJ1-2|once|-|TRBV4-3
CASSQEASYGYTF
TGCGCCAGCAGCCAAGAGGCCAGCTATGGCTACACCTTC
>TRBJ2-1|-|TRBD1|TRBV6-5
CASCPGQMHNEQFF
TGTGCCAGCTGTCCGGGACAGATGCACAATGAGCAGTTCTTC
>TRBJ2-1|-|-|TRBV5-1
CASSVQGYEQFF
TGCGCCAGCAGCGTACAGGGTTATGAGCAGTTCTTC
>TRBJ1-1|-|-|TRBV6-5
CASSYPGQREAFF
TGTGCCAGCAGTTACCCTGGACAGCGAGAAGCTTTCTTT
>TRBJ1-3|-|-|TRBV28
CASSLSGDGNTIYF
TGTGCCAGCAGTTTATCAGGGGATGGAAACACCATATATTTT
>TRBJ2-3|once|TRBD2|TRBV7-9
CASSARLAGGRDTQYF
TGTGCCAGCAGCGCGAGACTAGCGGGGGGGCGAGATACGCAGTATTTT
>TRBJ2-1|-|-|TRBV10-3
CATGSSYNEQFF
TGTGCCACGGGGTCTAGTTACAATGAGCAGTTCTTC
>TRBJ2-7|-|-|TRBV4-2
CASSGGQQYEQYF
TGTGCCAGCAGCGGAGGACAGCAATACGAGCAGTACTTC
>TRBJ2-1|once|TRBD2|TRBV4-3
CASSQASGGAYNEQFF
TGCGCCAGCAGCCAGGCTAGCGGGGGGGCCTACAATGAGCAGTTCTTC
>TRBJ1-4|-|-|TRBV21-1
CASSKAPGQVPAGEKLFF
TGTGCCAGCAGCAAAGCTCCGGGACAGGTCCCCGCGGGTGAAAAACTGTTTTTT
>TRBJ2-7|-|TRBD1|TRBV11-2
CASSLGGTGGFFEQYF
TGTGCCAGCAGCTTAGGGGGGACAGGGGGCTTCTTTGAGCAGTACTTC
>TRBJ1-1|-|-|TRBV2
CASNSGLSGPSNTEAFF
TGTGCCAGCAACTCTGGACTTTCAGGACCCTCGAACACTGAAGCTTTCTTT
>TRBJ2-1|-|TRBD1|TRBV27
CASLNRGRQGVTSSYNEQFF
TGTGCCAGCCTGAACCGGGGAAGACAGGGGGTAACGAGCTCCTACAATGAGCAGTTCTTC
>TRBJ2-5|-|-|TRBV9
CASSVEAGLRETQYF
TGTGCCAGCAGCGTAGAGGCGGGTCTCCGGGAGACCCAGTACTTC
>TRBJ2-7|-|-|TRBV28
CASSIDRYEQYF
TGTGCCAGCAGTATCGACAGGTACGAGCAGTACTTC
>TRBJ2-1|-|-|TRBV6-5
CASSKPQGYEQFF
TGTGCCAGCAGTAAGCCACAGGGCTATGAGCAGTTCTTC
>TRBJ2-5|-|TRBD2|TRBV5-1
CASSTAGGGMETQYF
TGCGCCAGCAGCACAGCGGGGGGAGGGATGGAGACCCAGTACTTC
>TRBJ1-1|-|-|TRBV9
CASSVLQVNTEAFF
TGTGCCAGCAGCGTCTTACAGGTGAACACTGAAGCTTTCTTT
>TRBJ2-3|-|TRBD2|TRBV15
CATSRGGAAGGTDTQYF
TGTGCCACCAGCAGAGGAGGGGCAGCGGGGGGCACAGATACGCAGTATTTT
>TRBJ2-7|-|TRBD2|TRBV7-2
CASSLGLAFSYEQYF
TGTGCCAGCAGCTTAGGACTAGCGTTCTCCTACGAGCAGTACTTC
>TRBJ1-4|-|-|TRBV25-1
CATTDSYNEKLFF
TGTGCCACCACGGACAGCTATAATGAAAAACTGTTTTTT
>TRBJ2-7|-|TRBD1|TRBV6-1
CASSEAGTATYEQYF
TGTGCCAGCAGTGAAGCGGGGACAGCAACCTACGAGCAGTACTTC
>TRBJ2-1|once|TRBD2|TRBV10-3
CAIGSGGADEQFF
TGTGCCATCGGTAGCGGGGGGGCCGATGAGCAGTTCTTC
>TRBJ2-1|-|-|TRBV9
CASSVGEDEQFF
TGTGCCAGCAGCGTCGGAGAAGACGAGCAGTTCTTC
>TRBJ1-2|-|TRBD1|TRBV2
CASSAPGTGYYGYTF
TGTGCCAGCAGCGCTCCGGGGACAGGGTACTATGGCTACACCTTC
>TRBJ1-1|-|-|TRBV9
CASSPNVGGTEAFF
TGTGCCAGCAGCCCCAACGTGGGGGGCACTGAAGCTTTCTTT
>TRBJ2-7|few|-|TRBV5-6
CASSRVEYEQYF
TGTGCCAGCAGCCGCGTAGAGTACGAGCAGTACTTC
>TRBJ2-5|-|TRBD1|TRBV6-5
CASSGTGPKETQYF
TGTGCCAGCAGTGGGACAGGCCCCAAAGAGACCCAGTACTTC
>TRBJ2-1|-|TRBD1|TRBV6-6
CASSPTGGYNEQFF
TGTGCCAGCAGTCCAACAGGGGGCTACAATGAGCAGTTCTTC